This T cell receptor beta chain appears in the sequencing data of a study of shared clonotypes between healthy human individuals. TCRdb keeps only in-frame clones here, not all; method: immunoSEQ multiplex PCR. Of around 2,100,000 clones in the sample, roughly 94% were seen once. Selected positively for CCR7 and CD45RO-negative, naive CD8 cells excluded terminally differentiated effector memory CD45RA+ cells. The V gene lost 4 bases and the J gene lost 8 bases, with 19 bases spanning the gap. CDR3 length: 15 amino acids. Germline V gene lookup returns CDR1 SGHKS and CDR2 YYEKEE (reference sequence). Whole-study findings and limits: Rarefaction revealed incomplete sorted-subset sequencing despite large depth. It was the few donors that limited the genetic and exposure-history diversity represented. Clonotypes shared by all four sorted-subset donors had higher generation probabilities than non-shared clonotypes.

Note on this clone: The antigen is unknown.

The receptor was isolated from a man between 18 and 29 years old in good health. This rearrangement joins TRBV5-5 to TRBJ2-1, with D perhaps TRBD1 (5 bases). The sequenced material came from naive CD8+ T cells sorted from blood. The CDR3 DNA follows: TGTGCCAGCAGCGGGGATGGGGCCCCTCGGGATGAGCAGTTCTTC. It translates to CASSGDGAPRDEQFF.